Reported below is one T cell receptor (beta chain). This sample was taken from a study of blood T cell repertoires in COVID-19. On the study more broadly: COVID-19 samples, acute and convalescent, were from the United States, Italy and Spain. PBMCs, B-cell-depleted T cells, or T cells provided the cDNA or gDNA that made up the material.

CDR3 length equals 19 residues. Germline V gene sequence: CDR1 LNHDA, CDR2 SQIVND (reference sequence). V shed 5 bases and J 0 bases; nucleotides not matched to a gene: 12. Per the original data handling: Reference gene primer amplification yielded estimated nucleated cell counts. Assay used: immunoSEQ multiplex PCR; TCRdb lists only in-frame clones, some missing. V, J and clone size derive from that table, while D and trimming were established from the DNA sequence. The repertoire holds just under 85,000 clones, with around 87% as singletons. J is TRBJ2-1 and V is TRBV19; 11 positions match TRBD2. The sequence derives from an elderly man with active or convalescent COVID-19. The sequenced material came from peripheral blood. CDR3 sequence (DNA): TGTGCCAGTAGTGGGTCCCCGGGGACTAGCGGCAGCTCCTACAATGAGCAGTTCTTC. This gives the protein CASSGSPGTSGSSYNEQFF.